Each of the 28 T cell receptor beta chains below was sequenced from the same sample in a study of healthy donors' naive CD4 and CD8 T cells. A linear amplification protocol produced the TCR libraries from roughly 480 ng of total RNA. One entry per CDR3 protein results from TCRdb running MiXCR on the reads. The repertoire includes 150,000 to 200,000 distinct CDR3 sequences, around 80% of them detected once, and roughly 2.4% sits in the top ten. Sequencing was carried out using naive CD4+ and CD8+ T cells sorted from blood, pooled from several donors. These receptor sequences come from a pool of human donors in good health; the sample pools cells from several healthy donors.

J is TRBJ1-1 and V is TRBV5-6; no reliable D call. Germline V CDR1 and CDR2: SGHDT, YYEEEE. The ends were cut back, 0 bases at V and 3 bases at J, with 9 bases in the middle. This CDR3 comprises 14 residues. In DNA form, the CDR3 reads TGTGCCAGCAGCTTGGGAGGCGGGCACACTGAAGCTTTCTTT. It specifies CASSLGGGHTEAFF.

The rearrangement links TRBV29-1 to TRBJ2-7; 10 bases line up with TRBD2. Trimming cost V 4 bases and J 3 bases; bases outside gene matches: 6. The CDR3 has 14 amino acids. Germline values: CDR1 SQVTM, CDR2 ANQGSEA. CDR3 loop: CSVAPSGRVYEQYF. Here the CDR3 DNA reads TGCAGCGTTGCGCCAAGCGGGAGGGTCTACGAGCAGTACTTC.

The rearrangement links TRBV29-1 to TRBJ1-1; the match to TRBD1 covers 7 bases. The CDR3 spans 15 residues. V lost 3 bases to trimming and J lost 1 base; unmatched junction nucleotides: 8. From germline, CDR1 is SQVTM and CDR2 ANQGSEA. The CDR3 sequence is CSVEASGGANTEAFF. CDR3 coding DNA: TGCAGCGTTGAGGCGTCAGGGGGAGCGAACACTGAAGCTTTCTTT.

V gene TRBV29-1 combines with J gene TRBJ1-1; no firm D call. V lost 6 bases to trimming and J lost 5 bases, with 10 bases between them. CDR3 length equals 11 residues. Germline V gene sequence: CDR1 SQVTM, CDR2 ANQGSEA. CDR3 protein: CSVVPETEAFF. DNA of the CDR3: TGCAGCGTAGTTCCGGAGACTGAAGCTTTCTTT.

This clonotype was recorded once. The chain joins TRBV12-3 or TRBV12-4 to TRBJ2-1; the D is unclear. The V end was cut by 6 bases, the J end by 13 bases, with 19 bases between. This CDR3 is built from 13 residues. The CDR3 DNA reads TGTGCCAGCAGCCCGCGAGAGGACCGGAAACAGTTCTTC. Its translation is CASSPREDRKQFF.

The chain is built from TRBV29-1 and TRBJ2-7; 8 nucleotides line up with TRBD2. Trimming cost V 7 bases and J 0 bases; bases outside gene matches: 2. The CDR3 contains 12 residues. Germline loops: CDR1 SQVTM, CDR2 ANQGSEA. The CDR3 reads CSAAGGSYEQYF. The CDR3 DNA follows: TGCAGCGCTGCGGGGGGCTCCTACGAGCAGTACTTC.

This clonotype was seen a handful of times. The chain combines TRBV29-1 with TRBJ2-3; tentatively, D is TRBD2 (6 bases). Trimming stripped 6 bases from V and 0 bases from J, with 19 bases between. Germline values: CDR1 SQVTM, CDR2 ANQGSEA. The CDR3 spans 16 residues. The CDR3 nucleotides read TGCAGCGTAGGGAGGATGGGCAGGGAGAGCACAGATACGCAGTATTTT. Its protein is CSVGRMGRESTDTQYF.

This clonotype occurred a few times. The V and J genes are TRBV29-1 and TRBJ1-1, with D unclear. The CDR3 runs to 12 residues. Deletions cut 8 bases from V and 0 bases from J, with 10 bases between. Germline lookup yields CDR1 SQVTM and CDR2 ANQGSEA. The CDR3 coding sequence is TGCAGCCTGTGGCGGCTGAACACTGAAGCTTTCTTT. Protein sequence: CSLWRLNTEAFF.

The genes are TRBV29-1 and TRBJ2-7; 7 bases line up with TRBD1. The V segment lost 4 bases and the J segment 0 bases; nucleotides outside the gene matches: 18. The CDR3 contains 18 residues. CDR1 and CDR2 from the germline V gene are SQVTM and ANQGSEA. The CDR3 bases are TGCAGCGTTGGGGGCAGGGGGTTAGAACGGGACGGCTCCTACGAGCAGTACTTC. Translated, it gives CSVGGRGLERDGSYEQYF.

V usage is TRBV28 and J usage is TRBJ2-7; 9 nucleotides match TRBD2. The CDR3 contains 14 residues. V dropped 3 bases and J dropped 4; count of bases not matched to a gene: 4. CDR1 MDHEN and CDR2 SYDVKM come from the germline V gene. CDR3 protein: CASSFGTSLYEQYF. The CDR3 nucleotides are TGTGCCAGCAGTTTTGGGACTAGCTTGTACGAGCAGTACTTC. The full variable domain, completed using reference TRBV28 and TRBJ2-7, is DVKVTQSSRYLVKRTGEKVFLECVQDMDHENMFWYRQDPGLGLRLIYFSYDVKMKEKGDIPEGYSVSREKKERFSLILESASTNQTSMYLCASSFGTSLYEQYFGPGTRLTVT.

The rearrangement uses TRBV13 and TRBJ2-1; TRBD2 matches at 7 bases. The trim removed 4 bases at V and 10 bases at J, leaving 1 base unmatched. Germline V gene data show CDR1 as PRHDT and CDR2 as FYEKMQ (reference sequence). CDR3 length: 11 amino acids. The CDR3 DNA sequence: TGTGCCAGCAGCTCCGGGAGGGAGCAGTTCTTC. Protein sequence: CASSSGREQFF.

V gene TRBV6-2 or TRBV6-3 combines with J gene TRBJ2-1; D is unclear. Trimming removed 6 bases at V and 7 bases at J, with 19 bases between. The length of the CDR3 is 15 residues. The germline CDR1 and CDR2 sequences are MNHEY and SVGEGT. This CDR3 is CASRPVGRTWNEQFF. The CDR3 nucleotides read TGTGCCAGCAGGCCGGTGGGCAGGACCTGGAATGAGCAGTTCTTC.

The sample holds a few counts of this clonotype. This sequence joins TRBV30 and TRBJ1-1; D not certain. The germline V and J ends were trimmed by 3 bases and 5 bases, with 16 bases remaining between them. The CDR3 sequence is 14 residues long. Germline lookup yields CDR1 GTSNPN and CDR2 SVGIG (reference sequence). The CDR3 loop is CAWSAGRWKTEAFF. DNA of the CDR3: TGTGCCTGGAGCGCAGGCCGATGGAAGACTGAAGCTTTCTTT.

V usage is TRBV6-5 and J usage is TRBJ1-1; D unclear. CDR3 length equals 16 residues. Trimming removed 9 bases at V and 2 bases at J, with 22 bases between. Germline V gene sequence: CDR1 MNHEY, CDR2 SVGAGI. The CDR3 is CASLFPATGLNTEAFF. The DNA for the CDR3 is TGTGCCAGTCTTTTCCCGGCCACGGGCCTCAACACTGAAGCTTTCTTT.

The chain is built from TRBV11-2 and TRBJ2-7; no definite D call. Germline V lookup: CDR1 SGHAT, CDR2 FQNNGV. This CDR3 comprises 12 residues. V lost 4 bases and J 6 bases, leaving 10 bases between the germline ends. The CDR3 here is CASSSTRAEQYF. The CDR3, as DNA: TGTGCCAGCAGCTCCACCCGGGCCGAGCAGTACTTC.

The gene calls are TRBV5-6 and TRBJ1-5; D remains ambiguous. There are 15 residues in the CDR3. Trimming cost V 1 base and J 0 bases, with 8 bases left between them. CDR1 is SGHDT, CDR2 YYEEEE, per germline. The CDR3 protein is CASSLLLSSNQPQHF. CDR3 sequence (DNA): TGTGCCAGCAGCTTGCTGTTGAGTAGCAATCAGCCCCAGCATTTT.

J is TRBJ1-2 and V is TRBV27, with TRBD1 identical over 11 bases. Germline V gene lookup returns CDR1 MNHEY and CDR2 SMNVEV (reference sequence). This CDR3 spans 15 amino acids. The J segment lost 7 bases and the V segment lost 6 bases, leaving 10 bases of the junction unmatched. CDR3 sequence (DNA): TGTGCCAGCAGCCTTCGGGGACAGGGGGTGTCTGGCTACACCTTC. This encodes CASSLRGQGVSGYTF.

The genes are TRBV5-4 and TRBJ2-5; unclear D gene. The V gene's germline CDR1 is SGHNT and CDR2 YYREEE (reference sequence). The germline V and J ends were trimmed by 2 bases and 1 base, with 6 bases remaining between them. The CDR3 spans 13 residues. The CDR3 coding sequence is TGTGCCAGCAGCTTACAACCCCAAGAGACCCAGTACTTC. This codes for CASSLQPQETQYF.

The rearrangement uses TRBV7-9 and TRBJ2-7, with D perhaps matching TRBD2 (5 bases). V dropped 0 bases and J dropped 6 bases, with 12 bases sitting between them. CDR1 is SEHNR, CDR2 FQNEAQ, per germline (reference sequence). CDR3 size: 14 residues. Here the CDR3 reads CASSLASEGAEQYF. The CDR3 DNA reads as TGTGCCAGCAGCTTAGCAAGTGAGGGCGCCGAGCAGTACTTC.

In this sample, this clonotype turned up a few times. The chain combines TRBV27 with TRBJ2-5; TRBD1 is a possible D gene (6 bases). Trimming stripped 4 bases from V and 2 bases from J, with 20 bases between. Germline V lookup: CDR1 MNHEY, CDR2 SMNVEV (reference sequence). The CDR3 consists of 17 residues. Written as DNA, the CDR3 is TGTGCCAGCAGTTCCCCGTTATCCCGGGACAAGCAAGAGACCCAGTACTTC. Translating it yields CASSSPLSRDKQETQYF.

This chain's CDR3 is CASSLAAANTGELFF. In DNA, the CDR3 is TGTGCCAGCAGCTTGGCAGCAGCCAACACCGGGGAGCTGTTTTTT. The chain links TRBV5-5 to TRBJ2-2; D remains unclear. CDR1 and CDR2 from the germline V gene are SGHKS and YYEKEE (reference sequence). This CDR3 comprises 15 residues. V lost 0 bases and J lost 2, with 8 bases in between.

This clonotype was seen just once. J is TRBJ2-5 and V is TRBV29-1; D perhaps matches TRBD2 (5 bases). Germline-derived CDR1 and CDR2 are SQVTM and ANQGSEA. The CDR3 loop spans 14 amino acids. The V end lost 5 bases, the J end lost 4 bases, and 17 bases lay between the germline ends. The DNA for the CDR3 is TGCAGCGTTCCTGACTATGGGCTTGGAGAGACCCAGTACTTC. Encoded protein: CSVPDYGLGETQYF. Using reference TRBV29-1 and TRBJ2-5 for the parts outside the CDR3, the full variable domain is SAVISQKPSRDICQRGTSLTIQCQVDSQVTMMFWYRQQPGQSLTLIATANQGSEATYESGFVIDKFPISRPNLTFSTLTVSNMSPEDSSIYLCSVPDYGLGETQYFGPGTRLLVL.

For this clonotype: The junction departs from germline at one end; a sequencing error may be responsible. CDR3 in DNA: TGCGCCAGCAGCCTACGGGCGGGCTCCAACTCTGGCTACACCTTC. It is translated as CASSLRAGSNSGYTF. The gene calls are TRBV5-1 and TRBJ1-2; D unresolved. Germline V gene data show CDR1 as SGHRS and CDR2 as YFSETQ. The CDR3 covers 15 residues.

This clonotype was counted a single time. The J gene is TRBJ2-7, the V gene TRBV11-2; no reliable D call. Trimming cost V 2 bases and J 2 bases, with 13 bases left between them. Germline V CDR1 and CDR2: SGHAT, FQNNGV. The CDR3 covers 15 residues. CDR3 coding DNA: TGTGCCAGCAGCTTATGGCGGCAGGAGCCCTACGAGCAGTACTTC. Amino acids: CASSLWRQEPYEQYF.

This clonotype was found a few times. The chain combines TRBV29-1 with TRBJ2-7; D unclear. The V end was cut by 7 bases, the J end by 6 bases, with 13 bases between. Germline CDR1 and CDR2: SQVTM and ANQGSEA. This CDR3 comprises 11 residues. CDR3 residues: CSARSLGEQYF. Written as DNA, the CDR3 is TGCAGCGCTAGATCCCTTGGCGAGCAGTACTTC.

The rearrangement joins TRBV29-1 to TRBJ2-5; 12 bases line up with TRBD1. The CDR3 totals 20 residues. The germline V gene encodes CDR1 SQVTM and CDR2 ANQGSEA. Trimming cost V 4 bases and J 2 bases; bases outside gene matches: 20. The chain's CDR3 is CSVAGTGGAVNSPMQETQYF. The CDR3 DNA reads TGCAGCGTTGCCGGGACAGGGGGCGCCGTAAACAGCCCCATGCAAGAGACCCAGTACTTC.

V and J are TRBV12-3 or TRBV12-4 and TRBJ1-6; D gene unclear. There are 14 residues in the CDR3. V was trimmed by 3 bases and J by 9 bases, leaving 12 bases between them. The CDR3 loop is CASSLEGRGSPLHF. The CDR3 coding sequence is TGTGCCAGCAGTTTGGAGGGTCGCGGTTCACCCCTCCACTTT.

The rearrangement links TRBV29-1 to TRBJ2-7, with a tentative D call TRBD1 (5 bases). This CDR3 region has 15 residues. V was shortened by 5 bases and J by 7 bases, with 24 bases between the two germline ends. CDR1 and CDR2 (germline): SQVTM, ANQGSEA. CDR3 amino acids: CSVRHGFGRVDEQYF. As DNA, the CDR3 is TGCAGCGTTCGACATGGGTTCGGCAGGGTAGATGAGCAGTACTTC.